Listed below are T cell receptor beta chains from one sample, sequenced in a study of blood T cell repertoires in COVID-19. Produced via immunoSEQ multiplex PCR; TCRdb's table is partial and in-frame only. The table shows under 120,000 clones, with 65% to 75% occurring only once. The specimen sequenced was peripheral blood. The receptors shown here come from a man at least 80 years old with acute or convalescent COVID-19. The CDR3 runs from the conserved cysteine through the conserved F or W. A D gene is named only where the DNA matches it firmly. Clone size appears in some rows only: once, few, many, or a class for an expanded clone.

v_gene: TRBV9; d_gene: TRBD1; abundance: NA; j_gene: TRBJ2-7; CDR3nt: TGTGCCAGCAGCCTGACAGGGTTCTCCTACGAGCAGTACTTC; CDR3aa: CASSLTGFSYEQYF
v_gene: TRBV4-3; d_gene: TRBD2; abundance: few; j_gene: TRBJ2-3; CDR3nt: TGCGCCAGCAGCCAGTCTCTAGGCGGGAGTTTTGATACGCAGTATTTT; CDR3aa: CASSQSLGGSFDTQYF
v_gene: TRBV9; d_gene: NA; abundance: once; j_gene: TRBJ1-4; CDR3nt: TGTGCCAGCAGCGTAGGAGAGTTCCAGGGTGGTAGTGAAAAACTGTTTTTT; CDR3aa: CASSVGEFQGGSEKLFF
v_gene: TRBV5-1; d_gene: TRBD2; abundance: NA; j_gene: TRBJ2-7; CDR3nt: TGCGCCAGCAGCTTGGGTGGGACTAGCGGCATCGAGCAGTACTTC; CDR3aa: CASSLGGTSGIEQYF
v_gene: TRBV11-2; d_gene: NA; abundance: few; j_gene: TRBJ2-3; CDR3nt: TGTGCCAGCAGCTTACTTACTAGCACAGATACGCAGTATTTT; CDR3aa: CASSLLTSTDTQYF
v_gene: TRBV7-2; d_gene: NA; abundance: NA; j_gene: TRBJ2-7; CDR3nt: TGTGCCAGCAGCTTAGTGGCAGGGCCCTACGAGCAGTACTTC; CDR3aa: CASSLVAGPYEQYF
v_gene: TRBV28; d_gene: NA; abundance: NA; j_gene: TRBJ1-1; CDR3nt: TGTGCCAGCAGGAAATCCGTTAGCACTGAAGCTTTCTTT; CDR3aa: CASRKSVSTEAFF
v_gene: TRBV5-4; d_gene: NA; abundance: NA; j_gene: TRBJ2-3; CDR3nt: TGTGCCAGCAGCCGCGGGACGATTGAAAGCACAGATACGCAGTATTTT; CDR3aa: CASSRGTIESTDTQYF
v_gene: TRBV10-3; d_gene: TRBD1; abundance: NA; j_gene: TRBJ1-1; CDR3nt: TGTGCCATCACCCCGGACAGGGGGGAAACTGAAGCTTTCTTT; CDR3aa: CAITPDRGETEAFF
v_gene: TRBV10-3; d_gene: NA; abundance: NA; j_gene: TRBJ2-2; CDR3nt: TGTGCCATCAGCTTCCCGCCTCGGGTAGCGTACACCGGGGAGCTGTTTTTT; CDR3aa: CAISFPPRVAYTGELFF
v_gene: TRBV28; d_gene: TRBD1; abundance: NA; j_gene: TRBJ1-6; CDR3nt: TGTGCCAGCAGACCCCTGGGACAGGGGAGGGTAAATTCACCCCTCCACTTT; CDR3aa: CASRPLGQGRVNSPLHF
v_gene: TRBV29-1; d_gene: TRBD1; abundance: NA; j_gene: TRBJ2-1; CDR3nt: TGCAGCGTTGAGGGGGACAGATCCGATGAGCAGTTCTTC; CDR3aa: CSVEGDRSDEQFF
v_gene: TRBV15; d_gene: NA; abundance: few; j_gene: TRBJ1-1; CDR3nt: TGTGCCACCAGCAGAGATTACGGTGGCACTGAAGCTTTCTTT; CDR3aa: CATSRDYGGTEAFF
v_gene: TRBV29-1; d_gene: NA; abundance: NA; j_gene: TRBJ2-7; CDR3nt: TGCAGCGTTGTACGGGCCAAGGGGCTCTCCTACGAGCAGTACTTC; CDR3aa: CSVVRAKGLSYEQYF
v_gene: TRBV19; d_gene: TRBD1; abundance: NA; j_gene: TRBJ2-3; CDR3nt: TGTGCCAGTACCGTCGGGACAGGGGGAGATACGCAGTATTTT; CDR3aa: CASTVGTGGDTQYF
v_gene: TRBV5-1; d_gene: TRBD2; abundance: NA; j_gene: TRBJ2-7; CDR3nt: TGCGCCAGCAGCTTGGAAAGCGGGGAAGACGAGCAGTACTTC; CDR3aa: CASSLESGEDEQYF
v_gene: TRBV3-1/TRBV3-2; d_gene: NA; abundance: few; j_gene: TRBJ2-1; CDR3nt: TGTGCCAGTACGAGCGCTCCCTACAATGAGCAGTTCTTC; CDR3aa: CASTSAPYNEQFF
v_gene: TRBV12-3/TRBV12-4; d_gene: TRBD1; abundance: NA; j_gene: TRBJ1-6; CDR3nt: TGTGCCAGCAGTCGACAGGGGAGTTCACCCCTCCACTTT; CDR3aa: CASSRQGSSPLHF
v_gene: TRBV18; d_gene: TRBD2; abundance: NA; j_gene: TRBJ2-5; CDR3nt: TGTGCCAGCTCACCACCGCGGCCCAGCGGGAGTGGAGAGACCCAGTACTTC; CDR3aa: CASSPPRPSGSGETQYF
v_gene: TRBV11-2; d_gene: NA; abundance: NA; j_gene: TRBJ2-7; CDR3nt: TGTGCCAGCAGCCTACCGGGACTCCACTACGAGCAGTACTTC; CDR3aa: CASSLPGLHYEQYF
v_gene: TRBV18; d_gene: TRBD2; abundance: NA; j_gene: TRBJ2-2; CDR3nt: TGTGCCAGCTCAAATTTGGGACTAGCGGCGAACACCGGGGAGCTGTTTTTT; CDR3aa: CASSNLGLAANTGELFF
v_gene: TRBV28; d_gene: NA; abundance: once; j_gene: TRBJ1-1; CDR3nt: TGTGCCAGCAGTCCCCGAGGCAGGGGAACTGAAGCTTTCTTT; CDR3aa: CASSPRGRGTEAFF
v_gene: TRBV6-5; d_gene: NA; abundance: NA; j_gene: TRBJ2-7; CDR3nt: TGTGCCAGCAGAGCAGGGGAAAAGACCTACGAGCAGTACTTC; CDR3aa: CASRAGEKTYEQYF